Each of the 30 T cell receptor beta chains below was sequenced from the same sample in a study of vaccination effects on CD4 cells after COVID-19. Before any sequencing was done, the ViraFEST assay used viral peptide pools to expand antigen-specific CD4+ T cells. Following 10 days of culture, CD4+ T cells were isolated. The person had a PCR-confirmed SARS-CoV-2 infection during March to December 2020. TCRdb's table, derived via immunoSEQ multiplex PCR, lists solely in-frame clones and lacks some. Here the sample spans roughly 25,000 clones, approximately 69% being singletons. These receptors lack a known antigen. This specimen was CD4+ T cells from PBMCs cultured with SARS-CoV-2 spike peptides, taken before COVID-19 vaccination. The source is a human donor who had a prior SARS-CoV-2 infection.

The chain employs TRBV3-1 (or the pseudogene TRBV3-2) and TRBJ1-2; tentative D call: TRBD1 (5 bases). From germline, CDR1 is LGHDT and CDR2 YNNKEL (reference sequence). The CDR3 runs 14 residues. V was trimmed by 2 bases and J by 4 bases, leaving 11 bases between them. The CDR3 protein is CASSQMGDVYGYTF. The CDR3 DNA reads as TGTGCCAGCAGCCAAATGGGGGACGTCTATGGCTACACCTTC.

There are a few counts of this clone. For the CDR3, the DNA is TGTGCCAGCAGTGTAGACAGGGGGCCCTACGAGCAGTACTTC. This translates into CASSVDRGPYEQYF. V usage is TRBV2 and J usage is TRBJ2-7, with 10 bases matching TRBD1. The J segment lost 2 bases and the V segment lost 4 bases, leaving 2 bases of the junction unmatched. The V gene's germline CDR1 is SNHLY and CDR2 FYNNEI. The length of the CDR3 is 14 residues.

The sample holds a few counts of this clone. The chain joins TRBV4-2 to TRBJ1-1; 10 bases match TRBD1. With 1 base clipped from V and 3 bases from J, the junction kept 8 bases outside the gene matches. The CDR3 covers 17 residues. In germline, CDR1 is LGHNA, CDR2 YNFKEQ. The CDR3 DNA reads TGTGCCAGCAGCCAAGGGGGGACAGGGGATTCGGACACTGAAGCTTTCTTT. This codes for CASSQGGTGDSDTEAFF.

The rearrangement joins TRBV19 to TRBJ1-5; D is possibly TRBD1 (5 bases). Deletions cut 3 bases from V and 0 bases from J, with 15 bases between. CDR1 and CDR2 from the germline V gene are LNHDA and SQIVND (reference sequence). There are 17 residues in the CDR3. For the CDR3, the DNA is TGTGCCAGTAGTATCTTTCATAGGGACCATAGCAATCAGCCCCAGCATTTT. Encoded protein: CASSIFHRDHSNQPQHF. Full variable domain (missing parts from reference TRBV19 and TRBJ1-5): DGGITQSPKYLFRKEGQNVTLSCEQNLNHDAMYWYRQDPGQGLRLIYYSQIVNDFQKGDIAEGYSVSREKKESFPLTVTSAQKNPTAFYLCASSIFHRDHSNQPQHFGDGTRLSIL.

This chain joins TRBV5-1 and TRBJ2-3; D perhaps matches TRBD1 (6 bases). The V gene lost 0 bases and the J gene lost 1 base, with 12 bases spanning the gap. Germline CDR1 and CDR2: SGHRS and YFSETQ. The CDR3 extends over 16 amino acids. The CDR3 sequence: CASSLAINRGTDTQYF. CDR3 DNA: TGCGCCAGCAGCTTGGCCATTAACAGGGGCACAGATACGCAGTATTTT.

The CDR3 nucleotides are TGTGCCACCAGCATCCTAGCGGGAGCCTACGAGCAGTACTTC. Translated, it gives CATSILAGAYEQYF. The chain recombines TRBV15 with TRBJ2-7, with TRBD2 identical over 10 bases. Germline CDR1 reads LNHNV; CDR2 reads YYDKDF (reference sequence). This CDR3 has 14 residues. Unmatched junction bases numbered 2, after V lost 4 bases and J lost 2 bases. Using reference TRBV15 and TRBJ2-7 for the parts outside the CDR3, the full variable domain is DAMVIQNPRYQVTQFGKPVTLSCSQTLNHNVMYWYQQKSSQAPKLLFHYYDKDFNNEADTPDNFQSRRPNTSFCFLDIRSPGLGDTAMYLCATSILAGAYEQYFGPGTRLTVT.

The V call is TRBV27, the J call TRBJ1-3, with D unresolved. V was shortened by 6 bases and J by 1 base, with 10 bases between the two germline ends. Germline assignment: CDR1 MNHEY and CDR2 SMNVEV (reference sequence). The CDR3 is 14 residues long. The CDR3 DNA reads as TGTGCCAGCAGCCGAGAAGGGTCTGGAAACACCATATATTTT. It is translated as CASSREGSGNTIYF.

This clone was counted between two and nine times. The chain couples TRBV6-2 or TRBV6-3 to TRBJ2-2; 7 nucleotides match TRBD2. Germline V gives CDR1 MNHEY, CDR2 SVGEGT. The CDR3 covers 15 residues. Germline trimming cut 4 bases from V and 4 bases from J; bases unmatched to any gene: 6. CDR3: CASSLPSGSTGELFF. The CDR3 nucleotides are TGTGCCAGCAGTTTACCTAGCGGATCCACCGGGGAGCTGTTTTTT.

The rearrangement joins TRBV7-8 to TRBJ1-2; 7 bases map to TRBD1. This CDR3 has 16 amino acids. With 2 bases clipped from V and 8 bases from J, the junction kept 14 bases outside the gene matches. Germline CDR1 SGHVS, CDR2 FQNEAQ. This CDR3 is CASSLKRDRLLKGYTF. CDR3 in DNA: TGTGCCAGCAGCTTAAAACGGGACAGACTCCTGAAGGGCTACACCTTC.

The V gene is TRBV6-5, the J gene TRBJ1-2; D is ambiguous. The CDR3 is 14 residues long. Deletions cut 8 bases from V and 0 bases from J, with 13 bases between. Germline V gene lookup returns CDR1 MNHEY and CDR2 SVGAGI. CDR3 coding DNA: TGTGCCAGCTCAAAAGAACGAGCTAACTATGGCTACACCTTC. It encodes CASSKERANYGYTF.

This clone was seen more than once but under ten times. The chain couples TRBV6-6 to TRBJ2-2; possibly TRBD1 or TRBD2 for D (6 bases each). V gave up 11 bases and J gave up 0 bases, with 13 bases separating them. Germline lookup yields CDR1 MNHNY and CDR2 SVGAGI (reference sequence). CDR3 length equals 14 residues. Here the CDR3 reads CAYPGAANTGELFF. In nucleotides, the CDR3 is TGTGCCTACCCGGGGGCGGCGAACACCGGGGAGCTGTTTTTT.

The V and J genes are TRBV7-6 and TRBJ2-1; 9 bases align to TRBD2. Unmatched junction bases numbered 10, after V lost 1 base and J lost 3 bases. CDR1 and CDR2 from the germline V gene are SGHVS and FNYEAQ. The CDR3 totals 18 residues. CDR3 in DNA: TGTGCCAGCAGCTTAGGGGTTAGCGGGAGAGTTGACTACAATGAGCAGTTCTTC. Amino acid sequence: CASSLGVSGRVDYNEQFF.

This chain links TRBV9 with TRBJ2-5; 10 bases are a match to TRBD2. The CDR3 length is 16 residues. Germline CDR1 is SGDLS and CDR2 is YYNGEE. The ends lost 3 bases at V and 3 bases at J; junction bases unmatched: 8. CDR3 sequence (DNA): TGTGCCAGCAGCGCAACCAAAACTAGCGGGGAAGAGACCCAGTACTTC. Protein product: CASSATKTSGEETQYF.

The V gene is TRBV10-3, the J gene TRBJ2-7; D not certain. The CDR3 covers 14 residues. Trimming took 2 bases from V and 2 from J, leaving 10 bases between them. Per germline, CDR1 ENHRY and CDR2 SYGVKD. The CDR3 loop reads CAISERLATYEQYF. The CDR3, as DNA: TGTGCCATCAGTGAGCGCCTGGCAACCTACGAGCAGTACTTC.

The rearrangement uses TRBV7-6 and TRBJ2-3, with TRBD2 matching 8 bases. This CDR3 region has 15 residues. CDR1 is SGHVS and CDR2 is FNYEAQ in the germline V gene. V lost 5 bases, J lost 2 bases, and 6 bases stayed unmatched. The CDR3 DNA is TGTGCCAGCAGCCCTTTAGCGGGAACCACAGATACGCAGTATTTT. It yields the protein CASSPLAGTTDTQYF. Using reference TRBV7-6 and TRBJ2-3 for the parts outside the CDR3, the full variable domain is GAGVSQSPRYKVTKRGQDVALRCDPISGHVSLYWYRQALGQGPEFLTYFNYEAQQDKSGLPNDRFSAERPEGSISTLTIQRTEQRDSAMYRCASSPLAGTTDTQYFGPGTRLTVL.

The chain links TRBV29-1 to TRBJ1-1; TRBD1 aligns across 8 bases. After removal of 4 bases from V and 1 base from J, the junction contained 8 bases not matched to a gene. Germline loops: CDR1 SQVTM, CDR2 ANQGSEA. The CDR3 consists of 15 residues. The CDR3 DNA is TGCAGCGTTGGAGGGGACAGGAGAACGAACACTGAAGCTTTCTTT. Translation: CSVGGDRRTNTEAFF.

V and J are TRBV19 and TRBJ2-3; 11 positions agree with TRBD2. The CDR3 extends over 16 amino acids. Germline V lookup: CDR1 LNHDA, CDR2 SQIVND (reference sequence). Trimming cost V 5 bases and J 5 bases; bases outside gene matches: 9. This CDR3 is CASSLAGGPGGDTQYF. In nucleotides, the CDR3 is TGTGCCAGTAGTTTAGCGGGAGGGCCGGGGGGAGATACGCAGTATTTT.

The chain has TRBV13 and TRBJ1-1, with 7 bases matching TRBD1. The length of the CDR3 is 16 residues. The V and J ends lost 6 bases and 3 bases, in that order; junction bases with no gene match: 13. Per the germline V gene, CDR1 is PRHDT and CDR2 is FYEKMQ (reference sequence). The CDR3 nucleotides read TGTGCCAGCAGTCAAGGCAGGGGGAGGGTCGACACTGAAGCTTTCTTT. It yields the protein CASSQGRGRVDTEAFF.

The CDR3 loop reads CATSRSRTGGNEQFF. Written as DNA, the CDR3 is TGTGCCACCAGCAGATCTCGGACAGGGGGCAATGAGCAGTTCTTC. The chain recombines TRBV15 with TRBJ2-1, with 10 positions matching TRBD1. The germline V gene encodes CDR1 LNHNV and CDR2 YYDKDF (reference sequence). The V gene end was trimmed by 2 bases and the J gene end by 6 bases; junction bases not matched to a gene: 4. The CDR3 is 15 amino acids.

This clone was counted once. This CDR3 reads CASSRHRREQFF. DNA of the CDR3: TGTGCCAGCAGTCGACATCGGCGGGAGCAGTTCTTC. The chain links TRBV5-6 to TRBJ2-1; D not resolved. V gave up 5 bases and J gave up 10 bases, with 13 bases separating them. CDR3 length equals 12 residues. Per germline, CDR1 SGHDT and CDR2 YYEEEE.

The chain joins TRBV5-5 to TRBJ2-3; 10 bases fit TRBD2. J gave up 4 bases and V 6 bases, and 8 bases lay outside the gene matches. Germline CDR1 SGHKS, CDR2 YYEKEE (reference sequence). The CDR3 has 15 amino acids. CDR3 sequence reads: CASTVDSGRPDTQYF. Written as DNA, the CDR3 is TGTGCCAGCACGGTAGATAGCGGGAGGCCAGATACGCAGTATTTT.

This clone was observed a few times. The rearrangement uses TRBV5-1 and TRBJ2-7; D remains unclear. V was cut by 2 bases and J by 1 base, with 16 bases left in between. Germline CDR1 SGHRS, CDR2 YFSETQ. The CDR3 covers 16 residues. This chain's CDR3 is CASSLVPQLSSYEQYF. CDR3 DNA sequence: TGCGCCAGCAGCTTAGTCCCCCAGCTTAGTTCCTACGAGCAGTACTTC.

The chain recombines TRBV15 with TRBJ2-3, with 11 positions matching TRBD2. The ends lost 3 bases at V and 5 bases at J; junction bases unmatched: 7. Looked up from germline, CDR1 is LNHNV and CDR2 is YYDKDF (reference sequence). This CDR3 has 16 residues. As DNA, the CDR3 is TGTGCCACCAGCAGCTTAGCGGGAGGGCACGGAGATACGCAGTATTTT. Its translation: CATSSLAGGHGDTQYF.

This clone was observed a single time. The CDR3 DNA is TGTGCCAGCAGCGTACGAGCTGTGTTCATTGGAGTGGATACGCAGTATTTT. Residues: CASSVRAVFIGVDTQYF. This chain uses TRBV9 with TRBJ2-3; D gene ambiguous. V was trimmed by 1 base and J by 6 bases, leaving 21 bases between them. The CDR3 is made up of 17 amino acids. Germline V gene sequence: CDR1 SGDLS, CDR2 YYNGEE.

The table lists this clone with a count of one. This chain uses TRBV6-6 with TRBJ2-1; 7 bases are shared with TRBD1. V was clipped by 5 bases and J by 7 bases; unmatched bases: 8. Germline-derived CDR1 and CDR2 are MNHNY and SVGAGI (reference sequence). The CDR3 runs to 14 residues. The CDR3 region has the DNA TGTGCCAGCAGTCTCGACAGGGTAGAGAATGAGCAGTTCTTC. The encoded protein is CASSLDRVENEQFF.

The chain is built from TRBV6-5 and TRBJ2-7; D is unresolved. This CDR3 has 12 residues. Per germline, CDR1 MNHEY and CDR2 SVGAGI. Trimming took off 4 bases at V and 4 bases at J, with 8 bases between the two ends. CDR3 DNA sequence: TGTGCCAGCAGTTCTCAGGTTTACGAGCAGTACTTC. Protein product: CASSSQVYEQYF.

This clone was counted only a few times. CDR3 DNA: TGTGCCAGCAGCCTCGGCAACTACGAGCAGTACTTC. Protein sequence: CASSLGNYEQYF. The V and J genes are TRBV3-1 (or the pseudogene TRBV3-2) and TRBJ2-7, with D unclear. The CDR3 is made up of 12 amino acids. The V gene lost 4 bases and the J gene lost 3 bases, with 7 bases spanning the gap. Germline V CDR1 and CDR2: LGHDT, YNNKEL (reference sequence).

The chain has TRBV7-8 and TRBJ2-3; D might be TRBD1 (5 bases). V lost 0 bases and J 4 bases, leaving 14 bases between the germline ends. This CDR3 is 16 amino acids long. Per germline, CDR1 SGHVS and CDR2 FQNEAQ. CDR3 DNA: TGTGCCAGCAGCTTAGCCAGAAGGGGTTGGGCAGATACGCAGTATTTT. It translates to CASSLARRGWADTQYF.

This chain uses TRBV6-6 with TRBJ2-7, with D perhaps matching TRBD1 or TRBD2 (5 bases each). The germline CDR1 and CDR2 sequences are MNHNY and SVGAGI (reference sequence). This CDR3 is built from 16 residues. V shed 2 bases and J shed 2 bases, with 16 bases lying between them. This CDR3 is CASSYPGFGAAYEQYF. DNA for the CDR3: TGTGCCAGCAGTTACCCCGGTTTCGGGGCCGCCTACGAGCAGTACTTC.

The chain uses TRBV19 and TRBJ2-1; 7 bases line up with TRBD1. The CDR3 extends over 11 amino acids. Germline V gene lookup returns CDR1 LNHDA and CDR2 SQIVND (reference sequence). V trimming: 3 bases; J trimming: 10 bases; junction bases outside the gene matches: 0. Here the CDR3 reads CASSMTGEQFF. The CDR3, as DNA: TGTGCCAGTAGTATGACAGGGGAGCAGTTCTTC.